The clone carrying this TCR beta chain was detected many times. Its antigen remains unknown. V shed 6 bases and J 10 bases; nucleotides not matched to a gene: 8. This CDR3 is 13 amino acids long. CDR1 and CDR2 from the germline V gene are SGHNT and YENEEA. Researchers barred patients who had uncontrolled infection, other autoimmune disease, pregnancy or lactation. These data are taken from a study of T cells in Graves' hyperthyroidism and ophthalmopathy. The overall study: At initial diagnosis, before any treatment had begun, peripheral blood was obtained.

Findings and limits, study-wide: The majority of expanded thyroid clonotypes above 0.001 also appeared in blood.

Researchers took RNA transcripts and amplified the TCR beta CDR3 regions from them. Using the HTBI primer set, a first-round RT-PCR was run on the TCR CDR3. MiXCR was run by TCRdb on the multiplex PCR reads, yielding one entry per CDR3 protein. Of a few hundred thousand distinct CDR3 sequences in the sample, roughly an eighth are singletons; the top ten hold approximately 5.3%. The sequence was obtained from a woman aged 18 to 35 with Graves' hyperthyroidism. What was sequenced was blood. This chain links TRBV11-3 with TRBJ2-1; TRBD2 aligns across 8 bases. CDR3: CASSRSSGGEQFF. CDR3 nucleotides: TGTGCCAGCAGTCGATCGAGCGGGGGCGAGCAGTTCTTC.